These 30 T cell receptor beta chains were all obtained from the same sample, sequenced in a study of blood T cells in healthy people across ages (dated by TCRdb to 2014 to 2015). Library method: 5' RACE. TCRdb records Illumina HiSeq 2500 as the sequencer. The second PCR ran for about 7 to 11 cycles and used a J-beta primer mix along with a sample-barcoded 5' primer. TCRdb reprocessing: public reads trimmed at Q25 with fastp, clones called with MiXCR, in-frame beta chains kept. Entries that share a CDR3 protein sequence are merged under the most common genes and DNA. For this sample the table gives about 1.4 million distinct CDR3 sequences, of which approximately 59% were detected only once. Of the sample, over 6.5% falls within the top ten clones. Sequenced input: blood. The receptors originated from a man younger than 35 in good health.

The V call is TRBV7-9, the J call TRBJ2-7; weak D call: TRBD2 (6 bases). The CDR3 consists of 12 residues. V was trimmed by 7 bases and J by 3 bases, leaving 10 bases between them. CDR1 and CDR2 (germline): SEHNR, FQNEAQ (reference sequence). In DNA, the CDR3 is TGTGCCAGCATGGAGGGAAACTACGAGCAGTACTTC. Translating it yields CASMEGNYEQYF.

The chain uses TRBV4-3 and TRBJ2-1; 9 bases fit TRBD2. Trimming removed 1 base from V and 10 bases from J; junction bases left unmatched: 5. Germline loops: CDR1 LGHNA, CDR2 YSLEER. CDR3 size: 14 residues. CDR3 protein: CASSQVGLAQEQFF. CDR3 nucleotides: TGCGCCAGCAGCCAAGTGGGACTAGCACAAGAGCAGTTCTTC.

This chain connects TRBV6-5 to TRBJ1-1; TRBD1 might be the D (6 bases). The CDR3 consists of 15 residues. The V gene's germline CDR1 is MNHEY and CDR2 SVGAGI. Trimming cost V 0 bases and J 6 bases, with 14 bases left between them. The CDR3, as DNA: TGTGCCAGCAGTTACTCGGCAGGGGCGATCGCTGAAGCTTTCTTT. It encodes CASSYSAGAIAEAFF.

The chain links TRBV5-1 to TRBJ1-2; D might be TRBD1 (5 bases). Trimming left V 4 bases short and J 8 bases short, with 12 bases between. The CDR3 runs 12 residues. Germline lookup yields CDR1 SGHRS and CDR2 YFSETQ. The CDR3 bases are TGCGCCAGCAGCCCGGGACTCCCGGGCTACACCTTC. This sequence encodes CASSPGLPGYTF.

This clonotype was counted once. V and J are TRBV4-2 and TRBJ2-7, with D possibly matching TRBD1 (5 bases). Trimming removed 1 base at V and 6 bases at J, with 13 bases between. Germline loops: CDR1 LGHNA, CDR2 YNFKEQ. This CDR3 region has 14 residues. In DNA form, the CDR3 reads TGTGCCAGCAGCCAAGGGGCAGGGTACCTCGAGCAGTACTTC. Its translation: CASSQGAGYLEQYF.

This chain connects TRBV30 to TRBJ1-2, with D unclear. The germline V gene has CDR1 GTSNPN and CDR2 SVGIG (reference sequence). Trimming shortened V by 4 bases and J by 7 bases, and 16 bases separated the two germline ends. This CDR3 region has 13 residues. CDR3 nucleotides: TGTGCCTGGATCAAGGCGACTGCGGGTGGCTACACCTTC. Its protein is CAWIKATAGGYTF.

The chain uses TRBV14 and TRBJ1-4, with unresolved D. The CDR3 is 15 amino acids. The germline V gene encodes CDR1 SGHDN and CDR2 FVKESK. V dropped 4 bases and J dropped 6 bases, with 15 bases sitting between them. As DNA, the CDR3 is TGTGCCAGCAGCCGCGGGATATTTGACGATGAAAAACTGTTTTTT. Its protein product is CASSRGIFDDEKLFF.

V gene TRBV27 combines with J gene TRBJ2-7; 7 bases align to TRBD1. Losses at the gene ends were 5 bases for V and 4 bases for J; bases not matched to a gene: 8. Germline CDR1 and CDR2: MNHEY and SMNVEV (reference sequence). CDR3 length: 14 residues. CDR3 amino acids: CASSPETGWYEQYF. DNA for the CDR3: TGTGCCAGCAGTCCCGAGACAGGGTGGTACGAGCAGTACTTC.

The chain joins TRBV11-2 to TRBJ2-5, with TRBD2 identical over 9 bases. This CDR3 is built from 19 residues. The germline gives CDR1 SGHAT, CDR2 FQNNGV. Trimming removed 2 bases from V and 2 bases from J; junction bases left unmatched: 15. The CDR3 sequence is CASSLIVLAGRSVQETQYF. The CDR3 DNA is TGTGCCAGCAGCTTAATTGTCCTAGCGGGGAGGTCGGTACAAGAGACCCAGTACTTC.

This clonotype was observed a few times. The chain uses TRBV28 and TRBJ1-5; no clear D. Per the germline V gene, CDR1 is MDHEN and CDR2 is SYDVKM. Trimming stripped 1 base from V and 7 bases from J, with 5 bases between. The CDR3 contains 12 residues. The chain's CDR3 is CASSLSYQPQHF. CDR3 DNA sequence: TGTGCCAGCAGTTTATCGTACCAGCCCCAGCATTTT.

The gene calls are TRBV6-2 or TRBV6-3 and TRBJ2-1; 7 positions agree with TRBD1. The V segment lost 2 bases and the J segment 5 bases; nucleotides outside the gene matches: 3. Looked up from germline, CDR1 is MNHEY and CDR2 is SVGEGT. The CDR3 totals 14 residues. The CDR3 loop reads CASSYKGAHNEQFF. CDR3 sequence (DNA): TGTGCCAGCAGTTACAAGGGGGCCCACAATGAGCAGTTCTTC.

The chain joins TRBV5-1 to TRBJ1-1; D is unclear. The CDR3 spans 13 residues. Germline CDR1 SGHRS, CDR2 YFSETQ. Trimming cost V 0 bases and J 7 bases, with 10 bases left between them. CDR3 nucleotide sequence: TGCGCCAGCAGCTTGGTCACCGATGGTGAAGCTTTCTTT. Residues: CASSLVTDGEAFF.

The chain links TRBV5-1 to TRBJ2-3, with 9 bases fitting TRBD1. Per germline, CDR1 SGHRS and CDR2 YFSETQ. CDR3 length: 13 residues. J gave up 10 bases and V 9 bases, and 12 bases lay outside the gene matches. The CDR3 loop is CATSGTGRLAQYF. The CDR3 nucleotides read TGCGCCACCTCCGGGACAGGGAGGCTCGCGCAGTATTTT.

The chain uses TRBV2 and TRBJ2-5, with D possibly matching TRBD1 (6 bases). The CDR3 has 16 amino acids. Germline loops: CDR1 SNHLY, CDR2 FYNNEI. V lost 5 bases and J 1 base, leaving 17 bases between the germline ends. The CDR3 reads CASSSLFGQPQETQYF. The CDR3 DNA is TGTGCCAGCAGTTCCCTGTTCGGACAGCCCCAAGAGACCCAGTACTTC. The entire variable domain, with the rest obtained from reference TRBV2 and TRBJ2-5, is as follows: EPEVTQTPSHQVTQMGQEVILRCVPISNHLYFYWYRQILGQKVEFLVSFYNNEISEKSEIFDDQFSVERPDGSNFTLKIRSTKLEDSAMYFCASSSLFGQPQETQYFGPGTRLLVL.

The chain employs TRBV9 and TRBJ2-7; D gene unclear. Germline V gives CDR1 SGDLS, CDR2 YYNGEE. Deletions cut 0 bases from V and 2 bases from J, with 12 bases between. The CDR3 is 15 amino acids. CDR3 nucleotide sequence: TGTGCCAGCAGCGTAGTGCCGGACGCGGCCTACGAGCAGTACTTC. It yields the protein CASSVVPDAAYEQYF.

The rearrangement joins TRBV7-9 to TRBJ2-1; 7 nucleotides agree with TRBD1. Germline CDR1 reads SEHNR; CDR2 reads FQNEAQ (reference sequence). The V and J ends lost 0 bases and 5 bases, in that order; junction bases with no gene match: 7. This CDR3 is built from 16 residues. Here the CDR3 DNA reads TGTGCCAGCAGCTTAGCCCCCGACAGGGCTGACAATGAGCAGTTCTTC. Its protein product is CASSLAPDRADNEQFF.

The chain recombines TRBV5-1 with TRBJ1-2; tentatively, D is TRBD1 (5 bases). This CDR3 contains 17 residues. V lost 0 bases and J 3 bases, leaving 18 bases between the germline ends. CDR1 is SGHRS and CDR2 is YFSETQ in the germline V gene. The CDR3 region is CASSLGEGRGSYYGYTF. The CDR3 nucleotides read TGCGCCAGCAGCTTGGGCGAGGGACGGGGGAGTTACTATGGCTACACCTTC.

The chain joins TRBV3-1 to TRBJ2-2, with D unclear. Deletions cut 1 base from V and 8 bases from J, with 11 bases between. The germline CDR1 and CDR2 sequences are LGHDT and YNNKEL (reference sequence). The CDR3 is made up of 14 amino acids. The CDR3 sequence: CASSQGPHLGELFF. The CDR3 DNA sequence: TGTGCCAGCAGCCAAGGCCCCCATTTAGGGGAGCTGTTTTTT.

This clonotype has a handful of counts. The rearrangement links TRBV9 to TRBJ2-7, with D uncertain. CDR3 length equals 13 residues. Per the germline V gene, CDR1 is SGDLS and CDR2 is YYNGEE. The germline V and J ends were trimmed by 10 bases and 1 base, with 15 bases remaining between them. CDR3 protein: CASPNPGSYEQYF. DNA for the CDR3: TGTGCCTCCCCAAACCCGGGTTCCTACGAGCAGTACTTC.

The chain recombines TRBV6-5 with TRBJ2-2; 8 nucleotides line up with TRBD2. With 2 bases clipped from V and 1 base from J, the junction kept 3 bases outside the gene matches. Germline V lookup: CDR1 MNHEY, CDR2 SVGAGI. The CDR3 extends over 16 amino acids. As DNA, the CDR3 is TGTGCCAGCAGTTACCAAAGCGGGGGGAACACCGGGGAGCTGTTTTTT. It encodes CASSYQSGGNTGELFF.

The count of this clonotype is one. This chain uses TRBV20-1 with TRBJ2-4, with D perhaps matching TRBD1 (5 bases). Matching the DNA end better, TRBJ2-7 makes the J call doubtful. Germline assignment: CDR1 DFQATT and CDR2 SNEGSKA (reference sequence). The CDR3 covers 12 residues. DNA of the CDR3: TGCAGTGCTCAGGGCCCTACCTACGAGCAGTACTTC. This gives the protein CSAQGPTYEQYF.

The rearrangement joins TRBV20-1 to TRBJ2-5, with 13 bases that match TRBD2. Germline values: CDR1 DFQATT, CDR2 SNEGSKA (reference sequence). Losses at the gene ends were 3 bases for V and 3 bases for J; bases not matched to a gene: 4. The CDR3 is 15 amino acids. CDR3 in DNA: TGCAGTGCTAGGCTCGGACTAGCGGGGGAAGAGACCCAGTACTTC. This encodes CSARLGLAGEETQYF.

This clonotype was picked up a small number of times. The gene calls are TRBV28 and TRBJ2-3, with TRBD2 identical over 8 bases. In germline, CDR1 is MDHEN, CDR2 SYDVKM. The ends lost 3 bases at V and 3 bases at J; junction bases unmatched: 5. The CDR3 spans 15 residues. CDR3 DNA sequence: TGTGCCAGCAGTTTCGGGGGGGTTAGGACAGATACGCAGTATTTT. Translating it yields CASSFGGVRTDTQYF. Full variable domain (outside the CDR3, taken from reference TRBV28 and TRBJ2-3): DVKVTQSSRYLVKRTGEKVFLECVQDMDHENMFWYRQDPGLGLRLIYFSYDVKMKEKGDIPEGYSVSREKKERFSLILESASTNQTSMYLCASSFGGVRTDTQYFGPGTRLTVL.

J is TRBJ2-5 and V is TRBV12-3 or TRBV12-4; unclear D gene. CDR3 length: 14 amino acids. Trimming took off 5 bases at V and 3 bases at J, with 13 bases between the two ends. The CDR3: CASSLTLGKETQYF. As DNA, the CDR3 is TGTGCCAGCAGTCTGACTTTGGGAAAAGAGACCCAGTACTTC.

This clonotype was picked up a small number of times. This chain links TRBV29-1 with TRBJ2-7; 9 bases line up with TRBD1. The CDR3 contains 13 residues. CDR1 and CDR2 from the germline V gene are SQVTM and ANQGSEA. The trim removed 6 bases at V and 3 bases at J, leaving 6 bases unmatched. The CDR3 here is CSVATGGYYEQYF. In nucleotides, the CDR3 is TGCAGCGTCGCGACAGGGGGTTACTACGAGCAGTACTTC.

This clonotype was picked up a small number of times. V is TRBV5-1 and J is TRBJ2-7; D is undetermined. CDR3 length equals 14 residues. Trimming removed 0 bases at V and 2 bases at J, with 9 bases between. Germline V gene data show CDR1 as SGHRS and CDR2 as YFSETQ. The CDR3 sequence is CASSLGTLPYEQYF. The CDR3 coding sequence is TGCGCCAGCAGCTTGGGAACATTGCCCTACGAGCAGTACTTC.

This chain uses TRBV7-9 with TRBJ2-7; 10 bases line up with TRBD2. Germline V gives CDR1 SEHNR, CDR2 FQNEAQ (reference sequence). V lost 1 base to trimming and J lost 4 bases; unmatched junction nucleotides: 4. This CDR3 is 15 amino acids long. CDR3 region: CASSLVISGGYEQYF. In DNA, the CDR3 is TGTGCCAGCAGCTTAGTTATTAGCGGGGGGTACGAGCAGTACTTC.

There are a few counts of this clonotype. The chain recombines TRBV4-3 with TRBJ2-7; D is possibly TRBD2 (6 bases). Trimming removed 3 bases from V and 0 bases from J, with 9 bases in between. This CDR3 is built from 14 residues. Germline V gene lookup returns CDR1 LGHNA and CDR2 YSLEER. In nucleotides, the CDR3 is TGCGCCAGCAGCCACGTCGGGAGCTCCTACGAGCAGTACTTC. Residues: CASSHVGSSYEQYF.

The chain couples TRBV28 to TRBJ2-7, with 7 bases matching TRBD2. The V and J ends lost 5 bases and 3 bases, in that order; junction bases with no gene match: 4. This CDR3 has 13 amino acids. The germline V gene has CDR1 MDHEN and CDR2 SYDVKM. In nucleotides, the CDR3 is TGTGCCAGCAGTGGGGGGAGGGTCTACGAGCAGTACTTC. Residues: CASSGGRVYEQYF.

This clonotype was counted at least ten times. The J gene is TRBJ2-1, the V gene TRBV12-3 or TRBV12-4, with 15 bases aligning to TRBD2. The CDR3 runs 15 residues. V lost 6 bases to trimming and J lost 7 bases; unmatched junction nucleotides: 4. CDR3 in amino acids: CASSLGLAGGNEQFF. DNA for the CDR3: TGTGCCAGCAGCTTGGGACTAGCGGGAGGAAATGAGCAGTTCTTC.